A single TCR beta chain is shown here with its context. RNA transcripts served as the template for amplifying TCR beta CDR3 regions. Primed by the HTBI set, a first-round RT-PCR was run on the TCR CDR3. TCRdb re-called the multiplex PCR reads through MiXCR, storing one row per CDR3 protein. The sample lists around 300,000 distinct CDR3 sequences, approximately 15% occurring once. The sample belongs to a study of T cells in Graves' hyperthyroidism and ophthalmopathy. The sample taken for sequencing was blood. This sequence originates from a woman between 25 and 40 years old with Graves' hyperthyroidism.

CDR3 bases: TGTGCCAGCAGCTTTCTGGAAGCAACCATATATTTT. This gives the protein CASSFLEATIYF. V is TRBV7-9 and J is TRBJ1-3; D remains unclear. Germline loops: CDR1 SEHNR, CDR2 FQNEAQ (reference sequence). Between the trimmed V and J ends, which lost 3 bases and 10 bases, there was a span of 10 bases. This CDR3 spans 12 amino acids. Based on the CDR3 plus reference TRBV7-9 and TRBJ1-3, the full variable domain is DTGVSQNPRHKITKRGQNVTFRCDPISEHNRLYWYRQTLGQGPEFLTYFQNEAQLEKSRLLSDRFSAERPKGSFSTLEIQRTEQGDSAMYLCASSFLEATIYFGEGSWLTVV.